Described below is a single TCR beta chain sequence and its context. Antigen: not known. TCR alpha and TCR beta cDNA libraries with sample barcodes and UMIs came from 5'RACE using constant-segment primers. Via MiXCR, TCRdb re-called the 5' RACE reads, giving one row per CDR3 protein. This table has around 370,000 distinct CDR3 sequences, around 21% appearing once. This CDR3 comprises 14 residues. Losses at the gene ends were 5 bases for V and 4 bases for J; bases not matched to a gene: 7. Germline CDR1 and CDR2: SGHTA and FQGNSA. This specimen belongs to a study of T-cell memory formation after mild COVID-19. Study details: TCR clusters showed largely donor specificity.

The study, taken as a whole, reports: Later expanders leaned CD4+, whereas clones that contracted between day 15 and 85 were balanced CD4/CD8. Pre-infection memory showed some responding clones, and this suggested that cross-reactive memory joined.

The clonotype comes from an adult woman who had mild COVID-19 (a few samples of this study predate the infection). Cell type and time point are not known. This chain links TRBV7-2 with TRBJ1-2; 7 positions match TRBD1. The sequenced sample consisted of PBMCs or a T cell subset sorted from them (not recorded which). The CDR3 DNA reads as TGTGCCAGCAGCCCGGGACAGTCTCGCTATGGCTACACCTTC. It specifies CASSPGQSRYGYTF.